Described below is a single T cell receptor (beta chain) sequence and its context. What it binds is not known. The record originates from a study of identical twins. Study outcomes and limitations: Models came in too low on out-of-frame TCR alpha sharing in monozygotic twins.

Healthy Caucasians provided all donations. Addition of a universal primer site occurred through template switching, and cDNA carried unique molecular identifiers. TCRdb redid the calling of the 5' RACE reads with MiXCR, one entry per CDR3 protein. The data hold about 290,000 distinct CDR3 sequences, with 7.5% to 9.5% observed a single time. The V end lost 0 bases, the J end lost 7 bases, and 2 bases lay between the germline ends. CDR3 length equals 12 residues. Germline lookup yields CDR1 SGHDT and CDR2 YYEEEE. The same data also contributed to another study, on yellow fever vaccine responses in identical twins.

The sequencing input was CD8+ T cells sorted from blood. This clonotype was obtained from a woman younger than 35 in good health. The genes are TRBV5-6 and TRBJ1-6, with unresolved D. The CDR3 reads CASSLDNSPLHF. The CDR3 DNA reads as TGTGCCAGCAGCTTGGACAATTCACCCCTCCACTTT.